This TCR beta chain was sequenced in a study of STAT5B mutations in CD4+ large granular lymphocyte leukemia. Overall study: Among healthy donors, a particular HLA allele went with more CDR3 'QG' motifs.

Clones were sequenced by immunoSEQ multiplex PCR, and TCRdb holds only the in-frame ones, with some missing. Among tens of thousands of clones listed, around 72% were seen once. This clone was counted a few times. Germline assignment: CDR1 SGHNT and CDR2 YENEEA. The CDR3 totals 19 residues. V was pared by 0 bases and J by 1 base, with 21 bases between. The V gene is TRBV11-3, the J gene TRBJ1-1; perhaps TRBD1 as D (5 bases). This TCR was sampled from a human donor in good health. The sequencing sample was made of CD4+ T cells from blood buffy coats. As DNA, the CDR3 is TGTGCCAGCAGCTTAGAGCCGGGGGTAGGAGGAGATCGGAACACTGAAGCTTTCTTT. Its translation: CASSLEPGVGGDRNTEAFF. Full variable domain (remainder filled in from reference TRBV11-3 and TRBJ1-1): EAGVVQSPRYKIIEKKQPVAFWCNPISGHNTLYWYLQNLGQGPELLIRYENEEAVDDSQLPKDRFSAERLKGVDSTLKIQPAELGDSAVYLCASSLEPGVGGDRNTEAFFGQGTRLTVV.